This entry lists 24 T cell receptor beta chains sequenced from one sample in a study of T cell responses to AZD1222 COVID-19 vaccine. Some clones are missing from TCRdb's copy, which holds only in-frame ones; the method was immunoSEQ multiplex PCR. The data show about 78,000 clones, roughly 87% seen once. Sequencing was performed on peripheral blood, taken on day 0 of AZD1222 vaccination. Receptors were obtained from an adult in good health.

The chain joins TRBV7-9 to TRBJ1-6; no reliable D call. V lost 2 bases, J lost 7 bases, and 12 bases lay in between. Germline assignment: CDR1 SEHNR and CDR2 FQNEAQ (reference sequence). CDR3 size: 15 residues. The DNA of the CDR3 is TGTGCCAGCAGCTTATCTGGCAGCACGAATTCACCCCTCCACTTT. Amino acids: CASSLSGSTNSPLHF.

The J gene is TRBJ2-5, the V gene TRBV20-1; D unresolved. Looked up from germline, CDR1 is DFQATT and CDR2 is SNEGSKA (reference sequence). V lost 3 bases to trimming and J lost 3 bases, with 5 bases between them. CDR3 length: 11 residues. In DNA form, the CDR3 reads TGCAGTGCTAGTTGGGAAGAGACCCAGTACTTC. Amino acids: CSASWEETQYF.

The chain employs TRBV7-8 and TRBJ1-1; D remains ambiguous. CDR1 is SGHVS and CDR2 is FQNEAQ in the germline V gene. The CDR3 length is 18 residues. V lost 3 bases and J lost 1, with 21 bases in between. CDR3 in amino acids: CASSFQHFTPDKNTEAFF. The DNA for the CDR3 is TGTGCCAGCAGCTTCCAGCATTTCACCCCAGACAAGAACACTGAAGCTTTCTTT.

This clone was found a few times. The chain links TRBV6-6 to TRBJ2-7; a possible D gene is TRBD2 (5 bases). Trimming took off 4 bases at V and 2 bases at J, with 15 bases between the two ends. The CDR3 totals 15 residues. From germline, CDR1 is MNHNY and CDR2 SVGAGI (reference sequence). The CDR3 is CASSSFGLMTYEQYF. The CDR3 bases are TGTGCCAGCAGTTCCTTTGGACTGATGACCTACGAGCAGTACTTC.

This CDR3 is CASSETVYNEQFF. Here the CDR3 DNA reads TGTGCCAGCAGTGAAACGGTTTACAATGAGCAGTTCTTC. The chain couples TRBV25-1 to TRBJ2-1; no clear D gene. V dropped 2 bases and J dropped 4 bases, with 6 bases sitting between them. CDR1 is MGHDK, CDR2 SYGVNS, per germline. CDR3 size: 13 residues.

This clone appeared a few times. The rearrangement uses TRBV19 and TRBJ2-3; D is unclear. CDR1 LNHDA and CDR2 SQIVND come from the germline V gene (reference sequence). There are 12 residues in the CDR3. V dropped 4 bases and J dropped 14 bases, with 16 bases sitting between them. The CDR3 region is CASSTSTPRRYF. The CDR3 DNA is TGTGCCAGTAGTACCTCGACGCCTCGGAGGTATTTT.

J is TRBJ1-2 and V is TRBV15, with a tentative D call TRBD1 (5 bases). V shed 1 base and J shed 4 bases, with 10 bases lying between them. The CDR3 loop spans 14 amino acids. Germline CDR1 is LNHNV and CDR2 is YYDKDF (reference sequence). CDR3 sequence reads: CATSRGGDGYGYTF. The DNA for the CDR3 is TGTGCCACCAGCAGAGGTGGGGACGGCTATGGCTACACCTTC.

This chain connects TRBV28 to TRBJ1-5; weak D call: TRBD1 (6 bases). This CDR3 has 13 residues. The ends were cut back, 7 bases at V and 7 bases at J, with 14 bases in the middle. The germline CDR1 and CDR2 sequences are MDHEN and SYDVKM. CDR3 sequence (DNA): TGTGCCAGCACCCCAGGGGCAGACCAGCCCCAGCATTTT. This encodes CASTPGADQPQHF.

This rearrangement joins TRBV6-4 to TRBJ1-1; a possible D gene is TRBD1 (6 bases). Germline V CDR1 and CDR2: MRHNA, SNTAGT. The CDR3 is 14 amino acids. V was cut by 6 bases and J by 3 bases, with 14 bases left in between. The CDR3 reads CASRETGRDTEAFF. DNA for the CDR3: TGTGCCAGCAGAGAAACAGGGAGGGACACTGAAGCTTTCTTT.

The rearrangement links TRBV5-1 to TRBJ2-1; D possibly corresponds to TRBD2 (7 bases). Germline V gene sequence: CDR1 SGHRS, CDR2 YFSETQ. V lost 1 base to trimming and J lost 8 bases, with 16 bases between them. The CDR3 length is 15 residues. CDR3 bases: TGCGCCAGCAGCTTGAGGACTAGGGGGGTCGATGAGCAGTTCTTC. Translated, it gives CASSLRTRGVDEQFF.

The chain joins TRBV4-2 to TRBJ1-2; possibly TRBD1 for D (6 bases). The CDR3 is 15 amino acids. Germline CDR1 reads LGHNA; CDR2 reads YNFKEQ. V was cut by 4 bases and J by 4 bases, with 16 bases left in between. For the CDR3, the DNA is TGTGCCAGCAGCCCCAGGGAGGGGGGGACCTATGGCTACACCTTC. Encoded protein: CASSPREGGTYGYTF.

The V call is TRBV9, the J call TRBJ2-1, with D perhaps matching TRBD2 (5 bases). V lost 2 bases to trimming and J lost 2 bases, with 11 bases between them. CDR3 length: 15 amino acids. Germline-derived CDR1 and CDR2 are SGDLS and YYNGEE. CDR3 sequence reads: CASSVAGLPYNEQFF. CDR3 DNA sequence: TGTGCCAGCAGCGTCGCGGGTCTCCCCTACAATGAGCAGTTCTTC.

This chain uses TRBV19 with TRBJ2-1; D is undetermined. The CDR3 spans 15 residues. Germline values: CDR1 LNHDA, CDR2 SQIVND (reference sequence). The V end lost 6 bases, the J end lost 3 bases, and 15 bases lay between the germline ends. The CDR3 region has the DNA TGTGCCAGTAGATCCGGCCATTACAGCTACAATGAGCAGTTCTTC. Encoded protein: CASRSGHYSYNEQFF.

V gene TRBV6-5 combines with J gene TRBJ1-2, with D maybe TRBD1 (6 bases). Trimming removed 6 bases from V and 6 bases from J, with 14 bases in between. CDR1 is MNHEY, CDR2 SVGAGI, per germline. This CDR3 contains 13 residues. CDR3 DNA sequence: TGTGCCAGCAGCCTTGACAGGTTCCATGGCTACACCTTC. Its protein is CASSLDRFHGYTF.

The chain recombines TRBV19 with TRBJ2-3; either TRBD1 or TRBD2 may fit D (5 bases each). Per the germline V gene, CDR1 is LNHDA and CDR2 is SQIVND (reference sequence). The CDR3 runs to 18 residues. Trimming removed 0 bases at V and 1 base at J, with 17 bases between. CDR3 amino acids: CASSIDGGSGAGTDTQYF. The CDR3 DNA sequence: TGTGCCAGTAGTATAGATGGAGGTAGTGGGGCGGGCACAGATACGCAGTATTTT.

CDR3 DNA: TGTGCCAGCAGCGCTCAGTCGGCTGAAGCTTTCTTT. Translated, it gives CASSAQSAEAFF. V usage is TRBV7-6 and J usage is TRBJ1-1; D gene unclear. The CDR3 covers 12 residues. Germline assignment: CDR1 SGHVS and CDR2 FNYEAQ. Trimming removed 5 bases at V and 6 bases at J, with 10 bases between.

In this sample, this clone turned up a few times. The V gene is TRBV9, the J gene TRBJ1-3; 7 bases line up with TRBD1. The CDR3 sequence is 17 residues long. CDR1 SGDLS and CDR2 YYNGEE come from the germline V gene. V lost 3 bases to trimming and J lost 0 bases; unmatched junction nucleotides: 9. In nucleotides, the CDR3 is TGTGCCAGCAGCGAGGGACAGCTTCTTATCTCTGGAAACACCATATATTTT. Its protein product is CASSEGQLLISGNTIYF.

This chain connects TRBV6-5 to TRBJ1-1; D is perhaps TRBD1 (6 bases). The germline V gene has CDR1 MNHEY and CDR2 SVGAGI. CDR3 size: 13 residues. The V end lost 5 bases, the J end lost 5 bases, and 12 bases lay between the germline ends. CDR3 loop: CASSQGWGTEAFF. The CDR3 bases are TGTGCCAGCAGTCAGGGGTGGGGGACTGAAGCTTTCTTT.

The chain joins TRBV28 to TRBJ2-7; D may be TRBD2 (6 bases). The germline gives CDR1 MDHEN, CDR2 SYDVKM. CDR3 length: 14 residues. V was pared by 1 base and J by 1 base, with 8 bases between. The CDR3: CASSLSGTSYEQYF. CDR3 nucleotide sequence: TGTGCCAGCAGTTTATCCGGGACTTCCTACGAGCAGTACTTC.

This clone was recorded once. The V call is TRBV9, the J call TRBJ2-7; D possibly corresponds to TRBD2 (6 bases). Germline loops: CDR1 SGDLS, CDR2 YYNGEE. Between the trimmed V and J ends, which lost 0 bases and 2 bases, there was a span of 9 bases. The CDR3 sequence is 14 residues long. The CDR3 nucleotides read TGTGCCAGCAGCGTAGTAGGGGAGGCCTACGAGCAGTACTTC. It yields the protein CASSVVGEAYEQYF.

This clone was seen more than once but under ten times. V gene TRBV12-3 or TRBV12-4 combines with J gene TRBJ1-5; no definite D call. V shed 3 bases and J shed 5 bases, with 8 bases lying between them. CDR3 length: 13 amino acids. The CDR3 DNA reads as TGTGCCAGCAGTTTCGGACCCCATCAGCCCCAGCATTTT. The encoded protein is CASSFGPHQPQHF.

The DNA of the CDR3 is TGTGCCAGCAGTAACCCGGGACTAGCGGGAGCCTACGAGCAGTACTTC. Translating it yields CASSNPGLAGAYEQYF. This chain uses TRBV6-2 or TRBV6-3 with TRBJ2-7, with 14 bases fitting TRBD2. This CDR3 comprises 16 residues. Germline trimming cut 5 bases from V and 2 bases from J; bases unmatched to any gene: 5. Per the germline V gene, CDR1 is MNHEY and CDR2 is SVGEGT.

The V gene is TRBV2, the J gene TRBJ1-2, with 7 bases aligning to TRBD1. CDR1 SNHLY and CDR2 FYNNEI come from the germline V gene. V gave up 6 bases and J gave up 0 bases; unmatched junction bases: 1. This CDR3 has 13 amino acids. The CDR3 region is CASRTGSNYGYTF. In DNA form, the CDR3 reads TGTGCCAGCAGGACAGGGTCTAACTATGGCTACACCTTC.

This rearrangement joins TRBV7-2 to TRBJ1-5; tentative D call: TRBD1 (5 bases). V was clipped by 2 bases and J by 5 bases, with 13 bases between them. CDR1 is SGHTA and CDR2 is FQGNSA in the germline V gene. This CDR3 is 15 amino acids long. CDR3 DNA: TGTGCCAGCAGCTTATTTGTGAGGGACGATCAGCCCCAGCATTTT. Amino acids: CASSLFVRDDQPQHF.